This TCR beta chain was captured by sequencing in a study of T cell repertoires in cytomegalovirus infection. Findings of the study overall: The cumulative frequency of public TCR beta families distinguished individuals who carried CMV together with the relevant HLA.

Regarding this clonotype: Antigen specificity is unknown.

TCRdb reprocessed the reads with MiXCR, giving one entry per CDR3 protein. There are approximately 500,000 distinct CDR3 sequences in the sample; 15% to 20% occur only once, and around 25% lies in the top ten. The V gene lost 2 bases and the J gene lost 2 bases, with 8 bases spanning the gap. Per germline, CDR1 SEHNR and CDR2 FQNEAQ (reference sequence). The CDR3 spans 14 residues. This clonotype was sampled from a human donor in good health (CMV status not recorded). Some clones in this sample may be carry-over from other donors' samples. V gene TRBV7-9 combines with J gene TRBJ2-3; tentatively, D is TRBD1 (6 bases). The sequenced sample consisted of CD8+ T cells from PBMCs. The DNA of the CDR3 is TGTGCCAGCAGCTTACGGGACACCACAGATACGCAGTATTTT. It translates to CASSLRDTTDTQYF.